The 16 T cell receptor beta chains reported below all come from one sample, sequenced in a study of cytomegalovirus exposure and HLA in healthy donors. The method was immunoSEQ multiplex PCR; TCRdb's version includes in-frame clones alone and lacks a portion of them. The repertoire holds about 82,000 clones, with about 92% as singletons. Specimen: PBMCs. The receptors were gathered from a man aged 18-30 years in good health and CMV-seronegative.

This clone was detected once. The chain carries TRBV14 and TRBJ2-7, with a possible D match to TRBD1 (6 bases). CDR3 length: 16 amino acids. Trimming took 1 base from V and 3 from J, leaving 16 bases between them. Germline V CDR1 and CDR2: SGHDN, FVKESK. The CDR3 spells CASSQGGHSTGYEQYF. The DNA for the CDR3 is TGTGCCAGCAGCCAAGGGGGGCACAGTACAGGCTACGAGCAGTACTTC.

The gene calls are TRBV5-1 and TRBJ1-1; perhaps TRBD1 as D (5 bases). The germline CDR1 and CDR2 sequences are SGHRS and YFSETQ. This CDR3 comprises 13 residues. V was trimmed by 6 bases and J by 8 bases, leaving 17 bases between them. CDR3 sequence: CASTTIRGAEAFF. For the CDR3, the DNA is TGCGCCAGCACTACGATTAGGGGTGCCGAAGCTTTCTTT.

The chain is built from TRBV19 and TRBJ1-1; D possibly corresponds to TRBD1 (5 bases). Germline V gives CDR1 LNHDA, CDR2 SQIVND (reference sequence). The CDR3 runs to 13 residues. The CDR3 loop reads CATQDSRNTEAFF. CDR3 nucleotides: TGTGCTACTCAAGACAGCCGGAACACTGAAGCTTTCTTT.

CDR3 amino acids: CASSYQGAGTYEQYF. The CDR3 DNA reads TGTGCCAGCAGCTACCAGGGGGCGGGAACCTACGAGCAGTACTTC. V usage is TRBV11-2 and J usage is TRBJ2-7; 8 nucleotides match TRBD1. Germline CDR1 is SGHAT and CDR2 is FQNNGV. This CDR3 has 15 residues. V shed 4 bases, J shed 2 bases, and the junction held 7 bases outside the gene matches.

J is TRBJ2-7 and V is TRBV30; D call uncertain. V gave up 2 bases and J gave up 4 bases, with 9 bases separating them. CDR3 length equals 12 residues. CDR1 and CDR2 from the germline V gene are GTSNPN and SVGIG (reference sequence). CDR3 sequence: CAWSQWQYEQYF. CDR3 DNA sequence: TGTGCCTGGAGTCAATGGCAGTACGAGCAGTACTTC. Supplemented by reference TRBV30 and TRBJ2-7, the full variable domain reads SQTIHQWPATLVQPVGSPLSLECTVEGTSNPNLYWYRQAAGRGLQLLFYSVGIGQISSEVPQNLSASRPQDRQFILSSKKLLLSDSGFYLCAWSQWQYEQYFGPGTRLTVT.

This chain uses TRBV4-2 with TRBJ2-2; 12 bases fit TRBD2. With V trimmed by 0 bases and J by 6 bases, 8 bases remained unmatched. The CDR3 has 18 residues. Germline V CDR1 and CDR2: LGHNA, YNFKEQ. The CDR3 nucleotides are TGTGCCAGCAGCCAAGATCAGGGGCTAGCGGGAGGGGCCGGGGAGCTGTTTTTT. Translation: CASSQDQGLAGGAGELFF.

This sequence joins TRBV6-5 and TRBJ1-2, with TRBD1 matching 8 bases. Looked up from germline, CDR1 is MNHEY and CDR2 is SVGAGI. After removal of 5 bases from V and 7 bases from J, the junction contained 12 bases not matched to a gene. CDR3 length equals 15 residues. This chain's CDR3 is CASSKTGRGLVGYTF. CDR3 coding DNA: TGTGCCAGCAGTAAGACGGGCAGGGGGCTTGTTGGCTACACCTTC.

The chain carries TRBV4-1 and TRBJ1-2; 9 positions agree with TRBD1. Germline lookup yields CDR1 MGHRA and CDR2 YSYEKL. CDR3 size: 15 residues. Losses at the gene ends were 2 bases for V and 5 bases for J; bases not matched to a gene: 6. The CDR3: CASSQTGTGRYGYTF. The CDR3 coding sequence is TGCGCCAGCAGCCAAACCGGGACAGGGCGGTATGGCTACACCTTC.

This rearrangement joins TRBV29-1 to TRBJ1-2, with D tentatively TRBD1 (6 bases). CDR1 and CDR2 (germline): SQVTM, ANQGSEA. CDR3 length equals 13 residues. Trimming left V 4 bases short and J 6 bases short, with 15 bases between. The CDR3 DNA follows: TGCAGCGTTGGCCCTCGGGGACACAATGGCTACACCTTC. Residues: CSVGPRGHNGYTF.

The V and J genes are TRBV7-9 and TRBJ1-2; 7 positions agree with TRBD1. V shed 0 bases and J 5 bases; nucleotides not matched to a gene: 6. Germline loops: CDR1 SEHNR, CDR2 FQNEAQ (reference sequence). The CDR3 length is 15 residues. CDR3 residues: CASSLAQAGGYGYTF. The CDR3, as DNA: TGTGCCAGCAGCTTAGCACAGGCAGGGGGGTATGGCTACACCTTC.

The J gene is TRBJ2-1, the V gene TRBV11-3, with a weak D call TRBD1 (5 bases). Germline V gives CDR1 SGHNT, CDR2 YENEEA. V was clipped by 6 bases and J by 0 bases, with 15 bases between them. The CDR3 extends over 16 amino acids. In DNA form, the CDR3 reads TGTGCCAGCAGATTCGGACAAATAAGCTCCTACAATGAGCAGTTCTTC. The encoded protein is CASRFGQISSYNEQFF.

The CDR3 here is CAWSDWAGLNYGYTF. The CDR3 DNA reads as TGTGCCTGGAGTGATTGGGCGGGGCTCAACTATGGCTACACCTTC. The rearrangement uses TRBV30 and TRBJ1-2; a possible D gene is TRBD1 (5 bases). Germline lookup yields CDR1 GTSNPN and CDR2 SVGIG (reference sequence). Trimming left V 1 base short and J 2 bases short, with 14 bases between. CDR3 length equals 15 residues. The full variable domain, completed using reference TRBV30 and TRBJ1-2, is SQTIHQWPATLVQPVGSPLSLECTVEGTSNPNLYWYRQAAGRGLQLLFYSVGIGQISSEVPQNLSASRPQDRQFILSSKKLLLSDSGFYLCAWSDWAGLNYGYTFGSGTRLTVV.

The chain joins TRBV30 to TRBJ1-2; 7 nucleotides align to TRBD1. Germline V lookup: CDR1 GTSNPN, CDR2 SVGIG (reference sequence). After removal of 2 bases from V and 7 bases from J, the junction contained 10 bases not matched to a gene. The CDR3 is 14 amino acids. The CDR3 nucleotides are TGTGCCTGGAGTCCGAATATCCAGGGGGGTGGCTACACCTTC. It translates to CAWSPNIQGGGYTF.

The rearrangement links TRBV7-2 to TRBJ1-6, with D uncertain. CDR3 length equals 14 residues. In germline, CDR1 is SGHTA, CDR2 FQGNSA. V was cut by 0 bases and J by 9 bases, with 9 bases left in between. The CDR3 nucleotides are TGTGCCAGCAGCTTAGCGGTCCGTAGTTCACCCCTCCACTTT. This sequence encodes CASSLAVRSSPLHF. The full variable domain, in which reference TRBV7-2 and TRBJ1-6 provide the parts outside the CDR3, is GAGVSQSPSNKVTEKGKDVELRCDPISGHTALYWYRQSLGQGLEFLIYFQGNSAPDKSGLPSDRFSAERTGGSVSTLTIQRTQQEDSAVYLCASSLAVRSSPLHFGNGTRLTVT.

J is TRBJ2-1 and V is TRBV4-1, with TRBD1 matching over 7 bases. CDR1 is MGHRA and CDR2 is YSYEKL in the germline V gene. Trimming removed 8 bases from V and 5 bases from J; junction bases left unmatched: 9. There are 14 residues in the CDR3. In nucleotides, the CDR3 is TGCGCCAGCCTCGATATTAGGGGGCACAATGAGCAGTTCTTC. Amino acid sequence: CASLDIRGHNEQFF.

The chain links TRBV6-6 to TRBJ1-2; 7 nucleotides match TRBD1. J was trimmed by 4 bases and V by 0 bases; bases with no gene match: 5. The CDR3 spans 15 residues. Germline V gene data show CDR1 as MNHNY and CDR2 as SVGAGI (reference sequence). CDR3 nucleotide sequence: TGTGCCAGCAGTTACTCGAGGGGGCAGGGCTATGGCTACACCTTC. This translates into CASSYSRGQGYGYTF.